This T cell receptor (beta chain) was sequenced in a study of cytomegalovirus exposure and HLA in healthy donors. A word on this clone: Its target is not known.

General study findings and limits: Upon later analysis, TCR association rates were observed to vary by HLA locus, being highest for DRB1 and lowest for HLA-C. Later on, an analysis found that several of the most significant clusters appeared to be linked to common viral pathogens, which included parvovirus B19. A missense variant in DCLRE1C was later tied to TCR beta V- and J-gene trimming.

Germline V gene lookup returns CDR1 SQVTM and CDR2 ANQGSEA. V lost 1 base, J lost 10 bases, and 18 bases stayed unmatched. The CDR3 sequence is 18 residues long. With 60 Vbeta and 13 Jbeta primers, the PCR was carried out. Using immunoSEQ multiplex PCR, the repertoire was profiled, and TCRdb retains in-frame clones only, with some absent. This sample has under 150,000 clones, with 81% found just once. The genes are TRBV29-1 and TRBJ2-1; 11 bases are shared with TRBD1. The sequence derives from a man younger than 30 in good health and CMV-seronegative. The material sequenced was PBMCs. In DNA form, the CDR3 reads TGCAGCGTTGAAGGGACAGGGGGCATCGGCGGGTTTTATTCGGAGCAGTTCTTC. Its translation is CSVEGTGGIGGFYSEQFF.